Considering frequency, the clone carrying this T cell receptor beta chain is medium-sized. Its antigen is undetermined. The data were obtained in a study of T cell clusters in autoimmune cytopenias. Study-level information: A median of about 50,000 TRB reads per sample yielded a median around 2,500 distinct clonotypes.

Each sample's input was approximately 0.25 ug genomic DNA, about 38,000 genome equivalents. TRB rearrangements were amplified by touch-down multiplex PCR with mixed TRB-A/B primers. From its re-call of the multiplex PCR reads, TCRdb lists each CDR3 protein once, without DNA. This sample's clone table lists about 12,000 distinct CDR3 sequences. Study-wide results and limits: No cluster-lack signature appeared between secondary cytopenia and chronic lymphocytic leukemia patients, apparently due to lymphoma masking.

The CDR3 runs to 13 residues. Germline V CDR1 and CDR2: DFQATT, SNEGSKA (reference sequence). These records were also assigned to another study, of T cell repertoires in aging, cancer and after chemotherapy.

The receptor was isolated from a human donor in good health. Material: peripheral blood. V gene TRBV20-1 combines with J gene TRBJ2-3; the D call of TRBD1 rests on TCRdb alone, since no DNA is present to check it. The CDR3 protein is CSAGLRGQVPQYF.